This TCR beta chain was observed in a study of OX40 agonist ivuxolimab in advanced cancers. In the study overall: With ivuxolimab, an agonistic anti-OX40 (CD134) antibody, patients were treated. Patient treatment consisted of intravenous ivuxolimab administration every 2 weeks at 0.01 to 10 mg/kg. Overall study results and limits: Also present in some nonresponders was a low level of normalized T-cell clonal expansion. CD8+ T cells showed, on average, more clonal expansion than CD4+ cells.

The CDR3 has 17 amino acids. Trimming removed 4 bases from V and 2 bases from J, with 22 bases in between. Germline V lookup: CDR1 SGHKS, CDR2 YYEKEE (reference sequence). Concerning this clone: What it recognizes is unknown.

Sequencing used immunoSEQ multiplex PCR; TCRdb keeps in-frame clones, though not all of them. The table lists about 76,000 clones, about 88% of them singletons. The chain uses TRBV5-5 and TRBJ2-7; D possibly matches TRBD1 or TRBD2 (5 bases each). Sequenced material: CD4+ or CD8+ T cells sorted from blood, taken in a trial of the OX40 agonist ivuxolimab. The source of this sequence is an adult with an advanced solid tumor such as melanoma, head and neck, liver or kidney cancer. The CDR3 DNA sequence: TGTGCCAGCAGCCAAGATAAGGGGACCGGCGGTGCCTACGAGCAGTACTTC. It translates to CASSQDKGTGGAYEQYF.